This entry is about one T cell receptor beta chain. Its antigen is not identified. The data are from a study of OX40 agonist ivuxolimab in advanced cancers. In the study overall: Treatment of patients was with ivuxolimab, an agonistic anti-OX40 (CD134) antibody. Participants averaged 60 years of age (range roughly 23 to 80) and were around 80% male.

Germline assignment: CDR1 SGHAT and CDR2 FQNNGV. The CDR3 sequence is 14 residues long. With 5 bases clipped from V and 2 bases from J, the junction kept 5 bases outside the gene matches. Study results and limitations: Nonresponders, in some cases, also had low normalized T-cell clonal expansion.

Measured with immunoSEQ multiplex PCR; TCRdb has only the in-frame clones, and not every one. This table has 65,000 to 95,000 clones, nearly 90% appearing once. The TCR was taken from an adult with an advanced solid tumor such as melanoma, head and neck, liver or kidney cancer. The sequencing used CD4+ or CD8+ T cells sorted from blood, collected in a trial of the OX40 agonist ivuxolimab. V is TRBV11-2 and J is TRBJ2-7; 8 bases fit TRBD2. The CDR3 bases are TGTGCCAGCAGCGTTAGCGGGGCGGCCTACGAGCAGTACTTC. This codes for CASSVSGAAYEQYF.